This T cell receptor (beta chain) is from a study of CD8+ T cells in alopecia areata. Whole-study context: Treatment comprised oral tofacitinib, 5 to 10 mg twice daily, in treated patients. The tofacitinib course ran for 6 to 18 months and was followed by 6 months off drug. Whole-study findings and limits: For lesional scalp, especially alopecia totalis/universalis, clonality was higher than in normal scalp.

V lost 1 base to trimming and J lost 8 bases, with 13 bases between them. Germline V gives CDR1 SGHRS, CDR2 YFSETQ. CDR3 length: 15 amino acids. The authors sorted CD4+ and CD8+ T cells from PBMCs. As for this clone: The antigen remains unidentified.

Following extraction, RNA underwent reverse transcription to cDNA, which served as the sequencing template. Profiling relied on immunoSEQ multiplex PCR, and the TCRdb table lists in-frame clones only, not all of them. The sample lists fewer than 200,000 clones; about 63% were seen once. The chain is built from TRBV5-1 and TRBJ1-6; D remains unclear. The sample consisted of CD4+ T cells sorted from blood, taken at week 0. This sequence originates from a human donor with alopecia areata. CDR3 in DNA: TGCGCCAGCAGCTTGCGGGTTGACGGTGATTCACCCCTCCACTTT. Protein: CASSLRVDGDSPLHF. Filled out from reference TRBV5-1 and TRBJ1-6, the complete variable domain reads KAGVTQTPRYLIKTRGQQVTLSCSPISGHRSVSWYQQTPGQGLQFLFEYFSETQRNKGNFPGRFSGRQFSNSRSEMNVSTLELGDSALYLCASSLRVDGDSPLHFGNGTRLTVT.